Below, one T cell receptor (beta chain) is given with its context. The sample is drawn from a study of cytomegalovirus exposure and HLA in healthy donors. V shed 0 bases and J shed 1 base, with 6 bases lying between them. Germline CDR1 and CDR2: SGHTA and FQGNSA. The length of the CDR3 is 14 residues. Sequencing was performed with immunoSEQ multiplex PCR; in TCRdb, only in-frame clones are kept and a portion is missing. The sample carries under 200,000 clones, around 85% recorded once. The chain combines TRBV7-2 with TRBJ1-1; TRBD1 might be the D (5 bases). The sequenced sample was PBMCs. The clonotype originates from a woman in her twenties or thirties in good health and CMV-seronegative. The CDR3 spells CASSLAGGNTEAFF. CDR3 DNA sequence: TGTGCCAGCAGCTTAGCGGGGGGGAACACTGAAGCTTTCTTT.